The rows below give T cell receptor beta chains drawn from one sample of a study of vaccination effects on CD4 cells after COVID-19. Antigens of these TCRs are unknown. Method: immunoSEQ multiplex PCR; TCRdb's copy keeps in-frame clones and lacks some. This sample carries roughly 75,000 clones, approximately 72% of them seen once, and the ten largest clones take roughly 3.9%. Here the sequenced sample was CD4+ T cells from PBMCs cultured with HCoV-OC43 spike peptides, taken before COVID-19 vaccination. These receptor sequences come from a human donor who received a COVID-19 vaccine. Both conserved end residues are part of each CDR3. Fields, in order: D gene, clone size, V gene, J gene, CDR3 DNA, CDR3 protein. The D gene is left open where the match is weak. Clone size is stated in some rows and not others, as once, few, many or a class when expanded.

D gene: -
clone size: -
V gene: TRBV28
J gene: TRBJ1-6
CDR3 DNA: TGTGCCAGCAGTATCCAGGGGAATTCACCCCTCCACTTT
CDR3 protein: CASSIQGNSPLHF

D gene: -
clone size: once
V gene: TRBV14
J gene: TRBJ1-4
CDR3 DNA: TGTGCCAGCAGCCCGATCGGCCCGCGAAATGAAAAACTGTTTTTT
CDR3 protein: CASSPIGPRNEKLFF

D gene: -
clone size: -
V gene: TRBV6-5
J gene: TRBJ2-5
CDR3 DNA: TGTGCCAGCCAGGTTTATGCGGGAGAGACCCAGTACTTC
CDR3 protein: CASQVYAGETQYF

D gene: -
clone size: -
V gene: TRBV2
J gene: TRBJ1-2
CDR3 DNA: TGTGCCAGCATGAGGACCTATGGCTACACCTTC
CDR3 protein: CASMRTYGYTF

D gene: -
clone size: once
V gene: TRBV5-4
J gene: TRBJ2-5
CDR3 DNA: TGTGCCAGCAGCTCCCCCCGTGAGGGAGAGACCCAGTACTTC
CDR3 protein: CASSSPREGETQYF

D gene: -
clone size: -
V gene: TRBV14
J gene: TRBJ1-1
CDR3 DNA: TGTGCCAGCAGTAAAGACAGGAACACTGAAGCTTTCTTT
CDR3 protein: CASSKDRNTEAFF

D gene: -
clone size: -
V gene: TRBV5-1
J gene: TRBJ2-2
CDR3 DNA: TGCGCCAGCAGCTGGGAGGGGGCCGGGGAGCTGTTTTTT
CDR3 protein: CASSWEGAGELFF

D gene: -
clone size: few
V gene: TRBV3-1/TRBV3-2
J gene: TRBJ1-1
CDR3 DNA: TGTGCCAGCACCCGGTCGAACACTGAAGCTTTCTTT
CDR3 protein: CASTRSNTEAFF

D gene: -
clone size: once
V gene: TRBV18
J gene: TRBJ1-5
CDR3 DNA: TGTGCCAGCTCACCAGACAGAAATCAGCCCCAGCATTTT
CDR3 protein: CASSPDRNQPQHF

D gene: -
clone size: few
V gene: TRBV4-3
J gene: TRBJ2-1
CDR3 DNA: TGCGCCAGCAGCCATCTCACAGGGTTCTCCTACAATGAGCAGTTCTTC
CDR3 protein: CASSHLTGFSYNEQFF

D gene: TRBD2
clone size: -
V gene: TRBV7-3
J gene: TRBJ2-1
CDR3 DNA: TGTGCCAGCAGCTTAGAAGCGGGGGGAGGGAATGAGCAGTTCTTC
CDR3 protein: CASSLEAGGGNEQFF

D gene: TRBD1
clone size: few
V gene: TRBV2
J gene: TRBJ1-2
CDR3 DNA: TGTGCCAGCAGTCCGGGACAGGTGAAAAATGGCTACACCTTC
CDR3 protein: CASSPGQVKNGYTF

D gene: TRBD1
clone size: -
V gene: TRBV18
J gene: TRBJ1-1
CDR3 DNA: TGTGCCAGCTCACCACTGGGGACAGGGGGCGAAACTGAAGCTTTCTTT
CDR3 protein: CASSPLGTGGETEAFF

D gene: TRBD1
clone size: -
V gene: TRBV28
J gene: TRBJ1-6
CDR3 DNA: TGTGCCAGCAGCCAAGGACAGGGGGCGACAGCCCTCCACTTT
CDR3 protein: CASSQGQGATALHF

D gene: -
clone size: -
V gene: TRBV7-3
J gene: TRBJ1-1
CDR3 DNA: TGTGCCAGCAGCTTAACGGGCGACGAAGCTTTCTTT
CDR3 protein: CASSLTGDEAFF

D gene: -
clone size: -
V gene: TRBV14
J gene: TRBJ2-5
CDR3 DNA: TGTGCCAGCAGCCAAGATCTTTCCTCCGAGGAGACCCAGTACTTC
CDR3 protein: CASSQDLSSEETQYF

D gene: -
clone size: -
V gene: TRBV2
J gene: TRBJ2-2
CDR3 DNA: TGTGCCAGCAGTGTTGAGGGCCCATCCACCGGGGAGCTGTTTTTT
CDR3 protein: CASSVEGPSTGELFF

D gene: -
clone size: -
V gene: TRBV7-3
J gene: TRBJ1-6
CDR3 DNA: TGTGCCAGCAGCTTAATGGTGGGGGATTCACCCCTCCACTTT
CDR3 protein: CASSLMVGDSPLHF

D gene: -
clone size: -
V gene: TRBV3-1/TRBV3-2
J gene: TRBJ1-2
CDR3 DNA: TGTGCCAGCAGCCAGGGGGGCGGCTACACCTTC
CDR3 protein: CASSQGGGYTF

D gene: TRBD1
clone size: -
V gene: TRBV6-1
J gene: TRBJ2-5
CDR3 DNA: TGTGCCAGCAGTGAATTGGACAGGGCGGAGACCCAGTACTTC
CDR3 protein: CASSELDRAETQYF

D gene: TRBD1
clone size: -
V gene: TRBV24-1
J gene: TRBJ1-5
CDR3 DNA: TGTGCCACCAGTGTCTCAGGGGGGGACAATCAGCCCCAGCATTTT
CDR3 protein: CATSVSGGDNQPQHF

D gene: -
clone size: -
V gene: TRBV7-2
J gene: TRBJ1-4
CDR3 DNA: TGTGCCAGCAGCTTACGGGGTCCAACTAATGAAAAACTGTTTTTT
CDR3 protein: CASSLRGPTNEKLFF

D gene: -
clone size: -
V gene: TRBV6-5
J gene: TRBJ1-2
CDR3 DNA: TGTGCCAGCAGGCGAGGGAACAGCTATGGCTACACCTTC
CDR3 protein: CASRRGNSYGYTF

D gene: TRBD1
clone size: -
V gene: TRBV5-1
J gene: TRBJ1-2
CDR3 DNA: TGCGCCAGCAGCTTGGGACAGGGGGATGGCTACACCTTC
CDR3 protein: CASSLGQGDGYTF

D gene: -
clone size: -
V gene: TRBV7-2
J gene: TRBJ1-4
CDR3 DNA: TGTGCCAGCAGCCTCGGTCCTAATGAAAAACTGTTTTTT
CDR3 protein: CASSLGPNEKLFF

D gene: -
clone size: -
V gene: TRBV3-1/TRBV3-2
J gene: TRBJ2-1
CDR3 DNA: TGTGCCAGCAGCCTCGGGGGAGCGCGTGTTAATGAGCAGTTCTTC
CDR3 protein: CASSLGGARVNEQFF

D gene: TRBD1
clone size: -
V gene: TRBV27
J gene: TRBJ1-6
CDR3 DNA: TGTGCCAGCAGTCCCGGGACAGGGTTATCACCCCTCCACTTT
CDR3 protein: CASSPGTGLSPLHF

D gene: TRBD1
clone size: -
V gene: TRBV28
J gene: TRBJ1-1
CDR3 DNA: TGTGCCAGCACCTACTCGACAGGGGGCACTGAAGCTTTCTTT
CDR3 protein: CASTYSTGGTEAFF

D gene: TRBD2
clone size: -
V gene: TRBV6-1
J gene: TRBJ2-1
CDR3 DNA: TGTGCCAGCAGTGACGGACCCGGGCGGGGGGCCGACCATGAGCAGTTCTTC
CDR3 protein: CASSDGPGRGADHEQFF

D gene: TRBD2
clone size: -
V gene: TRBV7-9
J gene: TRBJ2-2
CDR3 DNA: TGTGCCAGCAGCACCCTGCTAGCGGTGGGCGGCACCGGGGAGCTGTTTTTT
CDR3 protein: CASSTLLAVGGTGELFF

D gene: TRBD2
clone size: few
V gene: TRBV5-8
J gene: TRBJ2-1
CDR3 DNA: TGTGCCAGCCCCCGGATAGCGGGGGTTTACTCCTACAATGAGCAGTTCTTC
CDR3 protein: CASPRIAGVYSYNEQFF

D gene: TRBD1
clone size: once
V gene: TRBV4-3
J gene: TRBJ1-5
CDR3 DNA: TGCGCCAGCAGCCAGGAGACAGGGCGAGGCAATCAGCCCCAGCATTTT
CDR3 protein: CASSQETGRGNQPQHF

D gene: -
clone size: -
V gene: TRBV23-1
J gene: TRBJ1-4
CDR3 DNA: TGCGCCAGCAGTCAATCGGGGGGGGCGAACCTCTCAACTAATGAAAAACTGTTTTTT
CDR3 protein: CASSQSGGANLSTNEKLFF

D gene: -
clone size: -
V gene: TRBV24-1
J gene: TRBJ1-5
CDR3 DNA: TGTGCCACCGTGGGGGAAGATGTGCCGGAAAAGCCCCAGCATTTT
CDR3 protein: CATVGEDVPEKPQHF

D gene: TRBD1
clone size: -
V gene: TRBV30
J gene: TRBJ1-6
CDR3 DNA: TGTGCCTGGAGGACAGGGTATAATTCACCCCTCCACTTT
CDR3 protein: CAWRTGYNSPLHF

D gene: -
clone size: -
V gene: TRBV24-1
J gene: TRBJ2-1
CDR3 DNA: TGTGCCACCAGTGAAATGAACAATGAGCAGTTCTTC
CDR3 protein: CATSEMNNEQFF

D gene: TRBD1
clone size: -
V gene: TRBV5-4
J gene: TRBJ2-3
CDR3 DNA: TGTGCCAGCAGCTACGGGACAGCTACTAGCACAGATACGCAGTATTTT
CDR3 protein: CASSYGTATSTDTQYF

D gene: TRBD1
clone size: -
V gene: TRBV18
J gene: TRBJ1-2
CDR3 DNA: TGTGCCAGCTCACCCGGGACAGGCCACGGCTACACCTTC
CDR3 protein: CASSPGTGHGYTF